The 9 T cell receptor beta chains below come from one sample, sequenced in a study of T-cell memory formation after mild COVID-19. One entry per CDR3 protein results from TCRdb running MiXCR on the 5' RACE reads. The repertoire holds a few hundred thousand distinct CDR3 sequences, with 16% as singletons. Specimen: PBMCs or a T cell subset sorted from them (not recorded which). Receptors were obtained from a young man who had mild COVID-19 (a few samples of this study predate the infection). Cell type and time point are not known.

This clonotype was recorded a few times. The V call is TRBV7-3, the J call TRBJ1-1; no clear D. Deletions cut 1 base from V and 5 bases from J, with 14 bases between. Germline-derived CDR1 and CDR2 are SGHTA and FQGTGA. This CDR3 has 15 amino acids. The DNA for the CDR3 is TGTGCCAGCAGCTTAATACGGGCAGTTGGGACTGAAGCTTTCTTT. Translating it yields CASSLIRAVGTEAFF.

This clonotype was recorded a few times. The chain is built from TRBV7-2 and TRBJ1-1, with no clear D. Trimming removed 5 bases from V and 4 bases from J, with 14 bases in between. This CDR3 is 14 amino acids long. Germline-derived CDR1 and CDR2 are SGHTA and FQGNSA. The CDR3, as DNA: TGTGCCAGCAGCCTCGGGCCCTTCGGCACTGAAGCTTTCTTT. It encodes CASSLGPFGTEAFF. Using reference TRBV7-2 and TRBJ1-1 for the parts outside the CDR3, the full variable domain is GAGVSQSPSNKVTEKGKDVELRCDPISGHTALYWYRQSLGQGLEFLIYFQGNSAPDKSGLPSDRFSAERTGGSVSTLTIQRTQQEDSAVYLCASSLGPFGTEAFFGQGTRLTVV.

The chain employs TRBV5-5 and TRBJ2-7; unclear D gene. Trimming stripped 2 bases from V and 2 bases from J, with 8 bases between. The germline CDR1 and CDR2 sequences are SGHKS and YYEKEE (reference sequence). The CDR3 consists of 13 residues. The CDR3 sequence is CASSFGTTYEQYV. The CDR3 DNA reads as TGTGCCAGCAGCTTCGGCACCACCTACGAGCAGTACGTC.

This clonotype occurred many times. The CDR3 sequence is CASSLEGVNTEAFF. Written as DNA, the CDR3 is TGCGCCAGCAGCTTGGAGGGGGTGAACACTGAAGCTTTCTTT. The chain recombines TRBV5-1 with TRBJ1-1; D possibly corresponds to TRBD1 (6 bases). The germline V gene has CDR1 SGHRS and CDR2 YFSETQ. The CDR3 has 14 residues. The V end was cut by 0 bases, the J end by 0 bases, with 6 bases between.

A few counts support this clonotype. It is unclear where the CDR3 begins or ends on the DNA, so no DNA is shown, and the CDR3 is as TCRdb lists it. The chain is built from TRBV2 and TRBJ1-1; the table's D call of TRBD1 was not tested on the DNA. In germline, CDR1 is SNHLY, CDR2 FYNNEI. The CDR3 has 13 amino acids, counting both end residues. This CDR3 is CASSEFGTGTVFF.

The chain couples TRBV5-1 to TRBJ1-4; 9 nucleotides agree with TRBD1. The V gene end was trimmed by 4 bases and the J gene end by 6 bases; junction bases not matched to a gene: 7. CDR3 length: 15 amino acids. In germline, CDR1 is SGHRS, CDR2 YFSETQ. The CDR3 loop is CASSDPGQGDEKLFF. The CDR3 DNA reads as TGCGCCAGCAGCGATCCGGGACAGGGAGATGAAAAACTGTTTTTT. Together with reference TRBV5-1 and TRBJ1-4, the CDR3 gives the full variable domain: KAGVTQTPRYLIKTRGQQVTLSCSPISGHRSVSWYQQTPGQGLQFLFEYFSETQRNKGNFPGRFSGRQFSNSRSEMNVSTLELGDSALYLCASSDPGQGDEKLFFGSGTQLSVL.

This clonotype has more than one count but fewer than ten. The chain combines TRBV20-1 with TRBJ2-2; 11 nucleotides line up with TRBD1. The junction had 12 bases not matched to a gene; V was cut back by 3 bases and J by 3 bases. Germline loops: CDR1 DFQATT, CDR2 SNEGSKA (reference sequence). There are 18 residues in the CDR3. CDR3 residues: CSARRWDRGSLYTGELFF. DNA for the CDR3: TGCAGTGCTAGGAGGTGGGACAGGGGGAGTTTGTACACCGGGGAGCTGTTTTTT.

This clonotype was counted a few times. The chain links TRBV3-1 to TRBJ1-2; no reliable D call. Germline CDR1 reads LGHDT; CDR2 reads YNNKEL (reference sequence). The V end was cut by 1 base, the J end by 8 bases, with 17 bases between. The CDR3 has 15 residues. The CDR3 here is CASSQGFVPAWGYTF. CDR3 nucleotides: TGTGCCAGCAGCCAAGGATTCGTACCGGCATGGGGCTACACCTTC.

The chain recombines TRBV19 with TRBJ1-1, with unresolved D. CDR1 is LNHDA and CDR2 is SQIVND in the germline V gene (reference sequence). The CDR3 sequence is 16 residues long. V gave up 4 bases and J gave up 6 bases, with 21 bases separating them. CDR3 coding DNA: TGTGCCAGTAGTAAAGCCACTCCCGCTTGGGTTTCTGAAGCTTTCTTT. Protein: CASSKATPAWVSEAFF.